This entry is about one T cell receptor beta chain. This clone's antigen is unknown. There are no base qualities to consult, and no much larger clone falls within one base. The record originates from a study of blood T cell repertoires in COVID-19 (TCRdb year 2020). Turning to the overall study: Collaborator samples came from the United States, Italy and Spain and covered acute and convalescent phases of COVID-19. The sample metadata nearly always contained a de-identified subject ID, COVID-19 status, age in years and sex. The prospective study material was composed of cDNA or gDNA derived from T cells, B-cell-depleted T cells, or PBMCs. The samples were drawn from two sources: the first 160 participants of the ongoing ImmuneRACE study, and 1,200 or so subjects contributed by 6 global collaborators. Subjects who had been exposed to COVID-19, were actively infected with it, or had recovered from it provided the deeply sampled blood TCRbeta repertoires that made up the dataset. HLA class I and class II types, where available, came from metadata supplied by the sample provider rather than from assay-based typing. The repertoires were released in a freely available public database meant as a resource for research on the immune response to SARS-CoV-2. Overall study results and their limits: The quantity of clinical and demographic metadata differed by source and by participant and was supplied without curation.

The immunoSEQ Assay, a bias-controlled multiplex PCR, was used to amplify TCRbeta CDR3 regions from genomic DNA. The authors processed their data as follows. The number of nucleated cells in each sample was estimated by amplification of reference gene primers within the assay. To quantify the absolute abundance of each unique TCRbeta CDR3 rearrangement, sequence reads were collapsed and filtered. For each sample, productive Simpson clonality was calculated as the square root of Simpson's diversity index over productive rearrangements. In its TCRdb copy, this immuneACCESS table keeps in-frame sequences only and misses some clones. Where compared with another copy, unresolved V genes explain less than half of these, and the others have no known cause. The DNA gave D and trimming, while V, J and clone size come from that table. Counted in this sample were over 120,000 clones; more than 75% of them appeared once. Approximately 6% of the sample is in the top ten clones.

Enrolling through a virtual design, the prospective study's participants ranged in age from roughly 18 to 100 years and lived across roughly 24 United States geographic areas. In the prospective study, cohorts were assigned on the basis of participant-reported clinical history obtained from a screening survey and a study questionnaire. For ImmuneRACE Cohort 3, a participant was defined as recovered based on two consecutive negative NP/OP PCR tests, clearance by a healthcare professional, or resolution of symptoms. In the prospective study, mobile phlebotomists collected whole blood, serum and a nasopharyngeal or oropharyngeal swab from each participant. Participants in the prospective study had the option to provide additional blood draws and questionnaires over an approximately 2-month period. Blood samples from the prospective study were shipped frozen or at room temperature prior to DNA extraction.

Sequencing was done on a sample of PBMCs or T cells enriched from blood (not recorded which). The TCR comes from a woman aged 50 to 65 who had recovered from COVID-19.

CDR3 loop: CASSWDRDRAYF. The DNA reads TGCGCCAGCAGCTGGGACCGGGACAGGGCGTACTTC. The rearranged chain carries TRBV5-1 and TRBJ2-5; 9 middle bases align to TRBD1. The CDR3 spans 12 residues, from the cysteine through the phenylalanine. The retained sequence is limited to the CDR3, 36 bases, with the frame set at the first base. Clipping removes 3 bases from V and 13 bases from J, with 7 as the unmatched junction base count. The germline V gene sets CDR1 to SGHRS and CDR2 to YFSETQ.